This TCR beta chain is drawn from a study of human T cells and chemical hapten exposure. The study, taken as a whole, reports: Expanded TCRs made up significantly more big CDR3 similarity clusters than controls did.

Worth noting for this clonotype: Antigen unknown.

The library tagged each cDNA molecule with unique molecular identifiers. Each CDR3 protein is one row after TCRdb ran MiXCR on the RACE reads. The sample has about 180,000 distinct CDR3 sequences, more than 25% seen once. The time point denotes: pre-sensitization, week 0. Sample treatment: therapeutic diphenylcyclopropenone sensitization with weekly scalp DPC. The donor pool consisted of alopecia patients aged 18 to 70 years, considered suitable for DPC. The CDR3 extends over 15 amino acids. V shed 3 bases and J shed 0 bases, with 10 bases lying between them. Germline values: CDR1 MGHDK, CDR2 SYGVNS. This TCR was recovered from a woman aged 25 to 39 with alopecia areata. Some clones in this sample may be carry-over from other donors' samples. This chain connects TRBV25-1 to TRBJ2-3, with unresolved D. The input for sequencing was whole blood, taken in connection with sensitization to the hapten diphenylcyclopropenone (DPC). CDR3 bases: TGTGCCAGCAGTGACCCCTCAAAGAGCACAGATACGCAGTATTTT. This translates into CASSDPSKSTDTQYF.